This T cell receptor (beta chain) was documented in a study of OX40 agonist ivuxolimab in advanced cancers. Background on the study: Every 2 weeks, ivuxolimab was infused into the patients intravenously at between 0.01 and 10 mg/kg. Participants, roughly 80% male, averaged 60 years of age, ranging from about 23 to 80.

Study-level results: Several nonresponders also turned out to have low normalized T-cell clonal expansion. More expanded clones were seen, on average, in CD8+ T cells than in CD4+.

Concerning this clone itself: Its antigen is undetermined.

The CDR3 sequence is 14 residues long. V shed 8 bases and J 5 bases; nucleotides not matched to a gene: 11. CDR1 MNHEY and CDR2 SMNVEV come from the germline V gene (reference sequence). Generated by immunoSEQ multiplex PCR, the TCRdb table keeps only in-frame clones and is missing some. The table lists approximately 100,000 clones, under 85% of them singletons, with around 4% in the top ten. The V gene is TRBV27, the J gene TRBJ2-7; 8 bases map to TRBD2. The source material was CD4+ or CD8+ T cells sorted from blood, sampled in a trial of the OX40 agonist ivuxolimab. The origin of this receptor is an adult with an advanced solid tumor such as melanoma, head and neck, liver or kidney cancer. The CDR3 here is CASSSWTSSDEQYF. In DNA, the CDR3 is TGTGCCAGCTCCTCCTGGACTAGCTCTGACGAGCAGTACTTC.